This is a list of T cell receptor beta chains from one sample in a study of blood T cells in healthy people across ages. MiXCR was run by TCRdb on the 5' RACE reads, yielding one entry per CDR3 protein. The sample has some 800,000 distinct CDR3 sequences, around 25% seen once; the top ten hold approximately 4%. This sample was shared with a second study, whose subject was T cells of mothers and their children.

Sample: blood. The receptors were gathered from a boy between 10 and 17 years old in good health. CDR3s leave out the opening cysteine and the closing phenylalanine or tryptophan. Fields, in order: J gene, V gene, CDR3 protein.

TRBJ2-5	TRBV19	ASSRAGTVETQY
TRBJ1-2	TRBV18	ASSPPVPTGYGYT
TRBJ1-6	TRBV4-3	ASSQGRDDYNSPLH
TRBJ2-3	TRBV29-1	SVLSGTSTDTQY
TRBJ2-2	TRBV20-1	SASLTGELF
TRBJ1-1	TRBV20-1	SARSGEIEAF
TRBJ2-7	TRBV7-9	ASTSSAGVYYEQY
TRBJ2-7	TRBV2	ASSEPPSDRGYEQY
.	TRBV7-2	ASSLTVPTKTQY
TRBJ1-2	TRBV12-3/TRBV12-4	ASSSGGPGDYGYT
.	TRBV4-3	ASSQGASGAYEQY
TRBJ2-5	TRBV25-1	ASRGAGTETQETQY
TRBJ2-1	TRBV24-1	ATNDGRNEQF
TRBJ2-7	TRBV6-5	ASSYVMANPYEQY
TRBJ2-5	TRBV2	ASSDRAGFAQY
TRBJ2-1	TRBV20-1	SALGQSSSYNEQF
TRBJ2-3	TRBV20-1	SASGVGGVRAGTDTQY
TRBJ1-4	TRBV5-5	ASDEGGREKLF
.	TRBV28	ASSLRLAGVSEQF
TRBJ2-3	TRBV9	ASSVNEDTQY
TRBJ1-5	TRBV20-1	SASRDEDQPQH
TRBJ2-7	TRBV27	ASRPGGWYEQY
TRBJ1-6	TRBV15	ATSRVAGSDSPLH
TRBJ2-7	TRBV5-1	ASSLDATGYYEQY
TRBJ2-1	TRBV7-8	AGSYRRGVDNEQF
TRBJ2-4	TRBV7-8	ASSLGGRSLSIAKNIQY
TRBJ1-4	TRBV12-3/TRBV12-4	ASSLAYNEKLF
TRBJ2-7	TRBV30	AWSGGLRSYEQY
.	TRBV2	ASRTGTSVQY
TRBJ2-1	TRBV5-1	ASSFTVNEQF
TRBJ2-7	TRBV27	ASSPYGYEQY
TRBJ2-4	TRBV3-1	ASSRQGPGNIQY
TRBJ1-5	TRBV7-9	ASSQQGSSNQPQH
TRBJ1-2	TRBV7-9	ASSRNGGANYGYT